A selection of T cell receptor beta chains follows, all from one sample in a study of cytomegalovirus exposure and HLA in healthy donors. The data were produced by immunoSEQ multiplex PCR, yet TCRdb's version contains in-frame clones alone and is incomplete. The table has about 120,000 clones, over 70% seen once; the top ten hold more than 2.5%. Specimen: PBMCs. These receptors all come from a woman in her forties or fifties in good health and CMV-seronegative. The CDR3 runs from the conserved cysteine through the conserved F or W. Each record gives: clone size, V gene, J gene, D gene, CDR3 DNA, CDR3 protein. D genes are given only for firm matches. Size is omitted from some rows. Given values are once, few, many or a class for expanded clones.

>-|TRBV6-1|TRBJ2-1|-
TGTGCCAGCAGTCGCGGCCTAGCCGATGAGCAGTTCTTC
CASSRGLADEQFF
>-|TRBV11-2|TRBJ2-1|TRBD2
TGTGCCAGCAGCTTAGTTAGGACTAGCGGATTCAGCTCCTACAATGAGCAGTTCTTC
CASSLVRTSGFSSYNEQFF
>-|TRBV12-1|TRBJ1-6|-
TGTGCCAGCTACCCCCGACAGGGTCCCCTCCACTTT
CASYPRQGPLHF
>-|TRBV7-3|TRBJ1-1|-
TGTGCCAGCAGCCCAGCGGGGGGGAGGATGAACACTGAAGCTTTCTTT
CASSPAGGRMNTEAFF
>-|TRBV9|TRBJ2-7|TRBD2
TGTGCCAGCAGCCCACCGTGGACTAGCGGAGACTACGAGCAGTACTTC
CASSPPWTSGDYEQYF
>-|TRBV9|TRBJ2-1|-
TGTGCCAGCAGCGTGTCGGGTGAGCAGTTCTTC
CASSVSGEQFF
>-|TRBV1|TRBJ2-7|-
TGCACCAGCAACCGAACTAGCGACTGCTACGAGCAGTACTTC
CTSNRTSDCYEQYF
>once|TRBV4-2|TRBJ1-3|-
TGTGCCAGCAGCCAAGAGGCTGGGGTCCAGGGGACAAACACCATATATTTT
CASSQEAGVQGTNTIYF
>-|TRBV23-1|TRBJ1-2|-
TGCGCCAGCAGCCGCAAGTGGGGCCCGGTAGATGGCTACACCTTC
CASSRKWGPVDGYTF
>-|TRBV7-2|TRBJ2-3|-
TGTGCCAGCAGCCTGATGACAGCATCAGATACGCAGTATTTT
CASSLMTASDTQYF
>-|TRBV7-2|TRBJ2-1|-
TGTGCCAGCAGCTTAACCCCCTATTGGAGGGAGGCCTCCAACAATGAGCAGTTCTTC
CASSLTPYWREASNNEQFF
>-|TRBV28|TRBJ1-2|TRBD1
TGTGCCAGCAGTCCCCCGGACAGGGTTCAGGGCTACACCTTC
CASSPPDRVQGYTF
>few|TRBV2|TRBJ1-6|TRBD1
TGTGCCAGCACCCGGACAGGGATTAATTCACCCCTCCACTTT
CASTRTGINSPLHF
>-|TRBV7-2|TRBJ2-6|TRBD1
TGTGCCAGCAGCCTTGCAGGGGGCTCTGGGGCCAACGTCCTGACTTTC
CASSLAGGSGANVLTF
>-|TRBV6-5|TRBJ2-7|-
TGTGCCAGCAGACCCGGACTAACATACGAGCAGTACTTC
CASRPGLTYEQYF
>once|TRBV6-5|TRBJ2-1|-
TGTGCCAGCAGTCGCAGGAATGAGCAGTTCTTC
CASSRRNEQFF
>-|TRBV2|TRBJ2-1|-
TGTGCCAGCGATGGGGGGAGATACAATGAGCAGTTCTTC
CASDGGRYNEQFF
>few|TRBV5-6|TRBJ2-7|-
TGTGCCAGCAGCTTGGTGGGGGGCTCCTACGAGCAGTACTTC
CASSLVGGSYEQYF
>few|TRBV30|TRBJ2-7|TRBD2
TGTGCCTGGAGTGTTAGGACTAGCGTCTACGAGCAGTACTTC
CAWSVRTSVYEQYF
>-|TRBV18|TRBJ2-7|-
TGTGCCAGCTCACCACCCCTCGTAATCTACGAGCAGTACTTC
CASSPPLVIYEQYF
>-|TRBV9|TRBJ2-3|TRBD2
TGTGCCAGCAGCCCCTACAGCGGGGTGGGAGGATCAGATACGCAGTATTTT
CASSPYSGVGGSDTQYF
>few|TRBV7-3|TRBJ2-7|-
TGTGCCAGCAGCTTATACGGGTTCGCTGACGAGCAGTACTTC
CASSLYGFADEQYF
>-|TRBV7-8|TRBJ2-7|-
TGTGCCAGCAGCTTAGGAGGGAAAACCTACGAGCAGTACTTC
CASSLGGKTYEQYF
>-|TRBV27|TRBJ2-3|-
TGTGCCAGCAGTCTCCGACTCGGAGGGGCGGATACGCAGTATTTT
CASSLRLGGADTQYF
>-|TRBV14|TRBJ2-2|-
TGTGCCAGCAGCCAAGCCTGGCTGATCGGGGAGCTGTTTTTT
CASSQAWLIGELFF
>-|TRBV29-1|TRBJ2-1|-
TGCAGCGTTGACCCTGGTAGAAGCTCCTACAATGAGCAGTTCTTC
CSVDPGRSSYNEQFF
>few|TRBV7-2|TRBJ2-7|TRBD2
TGTGCCAGCAGCCCTGGGACTAGGTTCTCCTACGAGCAGTACTTC
CASSPGTRFSYEQYF
>-|TRBV4-3|TRBJ1-4|TRBD1
TGCGCCAGCAAAACAACAGGGGCAACTAATGAAAAACTGTTTTTT
CASKTTGATNEKLFF
>-|TRBV6-6|TRBJ1-6|TRBD1
TGTGCCAGCAACAACAGGGGGTCGGAGTCACCCCTCCACTTT
CASNNRGSESPLHF
>once|TRBV4-3|TRBJ2-1|TRBD2
TGCGCCAGCAGCCAAGACCTAGCGGGAGTGGATGAGCAGTTCTTC
CASSQDLAGVDEQFF
>-|TRBV10-3|TRBJ2-1|TRBD2
TGTGCCATCAGTGGCTTCGAAAGGACTAGCGCCTACAATGAGCAGTTCTTC
CAISGFERTSAYNEQFF
>-|TRBV10-2|TRBJ2-1|TRBD2
TGCGCCAGCAGTGTACTAGCGGGAGGATTTAACGAGCAGTTCTTC
CASSVLAGGFNEQFF
>-|TRBV6-5|TRBJ2-7|-
TGTGCCAGCAGTCGAGAGAGGTCTTACGAGCAGTACTTC
CASSRERSYEQYF
>-|TRBV7-9|TRBJ2-1|-
TGTTCCAGCAGCTTAGCAGCGATCAATGAGCAGTTCTTC
CSSSLAAINEQFF
>-|TRBV28|TRBJ2-5|TRBD2
TGTGCCAGCAGTTTATTTAGCGGGAGTAGTCGAGAGACCCAGTACTTC
CASSLFSGSSRETQYF
>once|TRBV11-1|TRBJ1-2|-
TGTGCCAGCACCGACGGGGGCTATGGCTACACCTTC
CASTDGGYGYTF
>-|TRBV28|TRBJ1-5|-
TGTGCCAGCAGTTTATTGGACTCCCAGCATTTT
CASSLLDSQHF
>-|TRBV2|TRBJ2-1|-
TGTGCCAGCAGCCAGGGCAGGGGAGCCAATGAGCAGTTCTTC
CASSQGRGANEQFF
>-|TRBV27|TRBJ1-1|-
TGTGCCAGCAGTTTAAGGGCGGGGGGCACTGAAGCTTTCTTT
CASSLRAGGTEAFF
>-|TRBV11-3|TRBJ2-2|-
TGTGCCAGCAGCCACTCCAGGTCCACCGGGGAGCTGTTTTTT
CASSHSRSTGELFF
>-|TRBV19|TRBJ2-3|TRBD1
TGTGCCAGTAGATCTTCGGGACAGATCACAGATACGCAGTATTTT
CASRSSGQITDTQYF
>-|TRBV28|TRBJ1-2|-
TGTGCCAGCGGGGGCGGCAACTATGGCTACACCTTC
CASGGGNYGYTF
>-|TRBV7-2|TRBJ2-3|-
TGTGCCAGCAGCTACGGGTTATCCACAGATACGCAGTATTTT
CASSYGLSTDTQYF
>-|TRBV30|TRBJ2-3|TRBD2
TGTGCCTGGAGTGTCATAGCGGGAACGGGCACAGATACGCAGTATTTT
CAWSVIAGTGTDTQYF
>-|TRBV9|TRBJ2-1|TRBD2
TGTGCCAGCAGCGTAGGCTCTAGCGGGAGGGGTGGGCAGTTCTTC
CASSVGSSGRGGQFF
>-|TRBV6-5|TRBJ2-1|TRBD2
TGTGCCAGCAGCCTTAGCGGGTCCAAGGAGTTCTTC
CASSLSGSKEFF